These 9 T cell receptor beta chains were all obtained from the same sample, sequenced in a study of neurological immune-mediated disorders. As to time point: technical triplicate 1. In TCRdb, the 5' RACE reads were re-called with MiXCR into one record per CDR3 protein. The repertoire has tens of thousands of distinct CDR3 sequences, 11% of them found once; the top ten carry approximately 3.5%. The sequenced sample consisted of PBMCs. The receptors were sampled from a man aged 55-75 years with HTLV-1-associated myelopathy (HAM/TSP).

This clonotype occurred many times. J is TRBJ2-1 and V is TRBV5-1, with 8 bases that match TRBD1. The ends lost 3 bases at V and 5 bases at J; junction bases unmatched: 1. This CDR3 has 13 residues. The germline V gene encodes CDR1 SGHRS and CDR2 YFSETQ. CDR3 in DNA: TGCGCCAGCAGCTCACAGGGGGACAATGAGCAGTTCTTC. It yields the protein CASSSQGDNEQFF.

In its sample, this clonotype was seen many times. The chain has TRBV18 and TRBJ2-1; 10 bases agree with TRBD2. The V gene's germline CDR1 is KGHSH and CDR2 LQKENI. The CDR3 covers 15 residues. V was clipped by 6 bases and J by 4 bases; unmatched bases: 6. Here the CDR3 reads CASSPTSGDYNEQFF. The CDR3, as DNA: TGTGCCAGCTCCCCCACTAGCGGGGATTACAATGAGCAGTTCTTC.

This clonotype came up many times. The V and J genes are TRBV9 and TRBJ2-7; 9 bases fit TRBD1. The germline V gene has CDR1 SGDLS and CDR2 YYNGEE. V was pared by 3 bases and J by 5 bases, with 9 bases of the junction left unmatched. The CDR3 totals 15 residues. CDR3 coding DNA: TGTGCCAGCAGCGGAGCCGGGACAGGGTCCCACGAGCAGTACTTC. This encodes CASSGAGTGSHEQYF.

This clonotype was seen at least ten times. Compared with germline, one end of the junction differs, possibly owing to a read error. This rearrangement joins TRBV12-3 or TRBV12-4 to TRBJ1-2; D gene unclear. The CDR3 is 13 amino acids. CDR3 region: CASSLTVNYAYTF. The CDR3 DNA reads TGTGCCAGCAGTTTAACAGTTAACTATGCCTACACCTTC.

J is TRBJ2-7 and V is TRBV12-3 or TRBV12-4, with TRBD2 identical over 9 bases. The CDR3 length is 15 residues. With V trimmed by 6 bases and J by 0 bases, 6 bases remained unmatched. The CDR3 reads CASREREALSYEQYF. CDR3 nucleotides: TGTGCCAGCAGGGAGCGGGAGGCCCTCTCCTACGAGCAGTACTTC.

Ten or more counts support this clonotype. The chain joins TRBV20-1 to TRBJ1-2; D gene uncertain. Germline V CDR1 and CDR2: DFQATT, SNEGSKA (reference sequence). CDR3 length: 12 amino acids. The ends were cut back, 2 bases at V and 8 bases at J, with 12 bases in the middle. The CDR3 region is CSARNGDMGYTF. CDR3 nucleotide sequence: TGCAGTGCTAGAAACGGGGATATGGGCTACACCTTC.

Ten or more counts support this clonotype. The chain uses TRBV5-1 and TRBJ2-1, with a weak D call TRBD1 (6 bases). This CDR3 region has 16 residues. From germline, CDR1 is SGHRS and CDR2 YFSETQ. The V end was cut by 1 base, the J end by 8 bases, with 19 bases between. The CDR3 coding sequence is TGCGCCAGCAGCTTGAGGTCTGACAGGCTCTCCTATGAGCAGTTCTTC. This sequence encodes CASSLRSDRLSYEQFF.

This clonotype was detected ten times or more. The gene calls are TRBV28 and TRBJ2-6; 8 nucleotides align to TRBD1. Per the germline V gene, CDR1 is MDHEN and CDR2 is SYDVKM. The junction had 8 bases not matched to a gene; V was cut back by 5 bases and J by 2 bases. The CDR3 contains 17 residues. CDR3 sequence: CASSPGQGRPGANVLTF. CDR3 bases: TGTGCCAGCAGTCCCGGACAGGGACGGCCTGGGGCCAACGTCCTGACTTTC.

This clonotype occurred many times. The CDR3 region has the DNA TGCAGCGTTGAGGACAGGGGGGCCTACGAGCAGTACTTC. Translating gives CSVEDRGAYEQYF. The chain is built from TRBV29-1 and TRBJ2-7; 10 bases are shared with TRBD1. This CDR3 has 13 residues. Germline-derived CDR1 and CDR2 are SQVTM and ANQGSEA. Trimming at V came to 3 bases and at J to 2 bases, leaving 1 base not matched to a gene.